Below are 21 T cell receptor beta chains sequenced from a single sample in a study of human T cells and chemical hapten exposure. A single record per CDR3 protein comes from TCRdb applying MiXCR to the 5' RACE reads. The sample comprises tens of thousands of distinct CDR3 sequences, less than 9.5% of which are singletons, and about 2.2% rests with the top ten. Unfractionated whole blood was the source from which total RNA was extracted. These TCRs come from a male donor in good health.

The rearrangement links TRBV5-1 to TRBJ2-5; the D is unclear. Trimming pared 0 bases from V and 3 bases from J, leaving 15 bases between. Looked up from germline, CDR1 is SGHRS and CDR2 is YFSETQ. This CDR3 is built from 16 residues. CDR3: CASSLGRAAMKETQYF. CDR3 DNA: TGCGCCAGCAGCTTGGGGCGTGCAGCTATGAAAGAGACCCAGTACTTC.

This clonotype was detected only a few times. The rearrangement joins TRBV29-1 to TRBJ2-2; D is unresolved. There are 13 residues in the CDR3. The germline gives CDR1 SQVTM, CDR2 ANQGSEA. Trimming shortened V by 6 bases and J by 5 bases, and 13 bases separated the two germline ends. CDR3 region: CSVTMWGTGELFF. Here the CDR3 DNA reads TGCAGCGTAACCATGTGGGGTACCGGGGAGCTGTTTTTT.

The chain uses TRBV7-2 and TRBJ2-7, with D tentatively TRBD2 (6 bases). In germline, CDR1 is SGHTA, CDR2 FQGNSA. The CDR3 length is 15 residues. The V end lost 2 bases, the J end lost 2 bases, and 13 bases lay between the germline ends. The CDR3 nucleotides read TGTGCCAGCAGCTTATACCCACTAGCCACCTACGAGCAGTACTTC. This sequence encodes CASSLYPLATYEQYF. Variable domain in full (rest from reference TRBV7-2 and TRBJ2-7): GAGVSQSPSNKVTEKGKDVELRCDPISGHTALYWYRQSLGQGLEFLIYFQGNSAPDKSGLPSDRFSAERTGGSVSTLTIQRTQQEDSAVYLCASSLYPLATYEQYFGPGTRLTVT.

This clonotype was detected ten times or more. J is TRBJ1-2 and V is TRBV29-1; a weak D match, TRBD1 (5 bases). The CDR3 spans 12 residues. V lost 7 bases and J 4 bases, leaving 13 bases between the germline ends. Germline-derived CDR1 and CDR2 are SQVTM and ANQGSEA. The CDR3 region has the DNA TGCAGCGCCAGGAGGGGTGCCTATGGCTACACCTTC. Residues: CSARRGAYGYTF. Based on the CDR3 plus reference TRBV29-1 and TRBJ1-2, the full variable domain is SAVISQKPSRDICQRGTSLTIQCQVDSQVTMMFWYRQQPGQSLTLIATANQGSEATYESGFVIDKFPISRPNLTFSTLTVSNMSPEDSSIYLCSARRGAYGYTFGSGTRLTVV.

This clonotype was detected ten times or more. This rearrangement joins TRBV20-1 to TRBJ2-3, with 10 bases identical to TRBD1. This CDR3 spans 15 amino acids. Trimming took 5 bases from V and 4 from J; bases not matched to a gene: 9. Germline loops: CDR1 DFQATT, CDR2 SNEGSKA (reference sequence). CDR3 DNA: TGCAGTGCTGTCCGGGACAGGGGTCCGGCAGATACGCAGTATTTT. It specifies CSAVRDRGPADTQYF.

This clonotype has only a few counts. The chain links TRBV5-1 to TRBJ2-1; maybe TRBD1 (6 bases). This CDR3 contains 15 residues. The germline gives CDR1 SGHRS, CDR2 YFSETQ. V lost 1 base to trimming and J lost 5 bases, with 13 bases between them. The CDR3 loop reads CASSLQGQMNNEQFF. The CDR3 region has the DNA TGCGCCAGCAGCTTGCAGGGGCAAATGAACAATGAGCAGTTCTTC.

This clonotype was seen repeatedly, ten times or more. The rearrangement joins TRBV12-3 or TRBV12-4 to TRBJ1-4; maybe TRBD1 (6 bases). V was pared by 5 bases and J by 1 base, with 11 bases between. The CDR3 spans 15 residues. The CDR3 bases are TGTGCCAGCAGTCCGACAGGTGGAACTAATGAAAAACTGTTTTTT. Translation: CASSPTGGTNEKLFF.

The rearrangement joins TRBV7-6 to TRBJ2-3; D is uncertain. CDR3 length: 14 amino acids. V lost 3 bases, J lost 1 base, and 8 bases lay in between. Germline V gives CDR1 SGHVS, CDR2 FNYEAQ. The CDR3, as DNA: TGTGCCAGCAGCTTTCAGAGAGGCACAGATACGCAGTATTTT. It translates to CASSFQRGTDTQYF.

The chain joins TRBV30 to TRBJ1-3; 9 bases agree with TRBD1. Germline CDR1 and CDR2: GTSNPN and SVGIG (reference sequence). Unmatched junction bases numbered 14, after V lost 2 bases and J lost 0 bases. This CDR3 spans 19 amino acids. DNA of the CDR3: TGTGCCTGGAGTCCTGACCCCGGGACAGGGCTTTTCTCTGGAAACACCATATATTTT. As protein: CAWSPDPGTGLFSGNTIYF.

This clonotype has at least ten counts. The V gene is TRBV3-1, the J gene TRBJ2-4; D might be TRBD2 (7 bases). The CDR3 has 15 residues. Germline V CDR1 and CDR2: LGHDT, YNNKEL (reference sequence). Trimming stripped 0 bases from V and 10 bases from J, with 16 bases between. CDR3 residues: CASSQDQGREEIQYF. The CDR3, as DNA: TGTGCCAGCAGCCAAGATCAGGGGAGGGAAGAAATTCAGTACTTC.

In its sample, this clonotype was seen a few times. V is TRBV20-1 and J is TRBJ2-3; no firm D call. This CDR3 comprises 13 residues. The germline V gene has CDR1 DFQATT and CDR2 SNEGSKA (reference sequence). Trimming took off 3 bases at V and 2 bases at J, with 9 bases between the two ends. The CDR3 DNA is TGCAGTGCTAGGGTCAGAAACACAGATACGCAGTATTTT. Translated: CSARVRNTDTQYF.

This clonotype was seen ten or more times. The chain uses TRBV19 and TRBJ2-7; 9 bases agree with TRBD2. The ends lost 9 bases at V and 2 bases at J; junction bases unmatched: 11. The CDR3 runs 15 residues. Germline V gene data show CDR1 as LNHDA and CDR2 as SQIVND (reference sequence). The CDR3 is CASSPPGLAAYEQYF. The CDR3 region has the DNA TGTGCCAGCTCCCCTCCGGGACTAGCTGCCTACGAGCAGTACTTC.

This clonotype was observed a few times. The rearrangement links TRBV10-3 to TRBJ2-2; a weak D match, TRBD2 (5 bases). Germline CDR1 is ENHRY and CDR2 is SYGVKD. Trimming removed 6 bases at V and 3 bases at J, with 11 bases between. The CDR3 is made up of 14 amino acids. The CDR3, as DNA: TGTGCCATCAGGAAGGACGGGGACACCGGGGAGCTGTTTTTT. This gives the protein CAIRKDGDTGELFF.

Many counts were recorded for this clonotype. The genes are TRBV20-1 and TRBJ1-5; TRBD1 might be the D (5 bases). The CDR3 runs 16 residues. With 3 bases removed from V and 2 bases from J, the gap between germline ends came to 17 bases. Germline V gives CDR1 DFQATT, CDR2 SNEGSKA (reference sequence). The CDR3 spells CSASHPSGAGNQPQHF. For the CDR3, the DNA is TGCAGTGCTAGCCATCCGAGTGGGGCGGGCAATCAGCCCCAGCATTTT.

Details on this clonotype: A single base separates this from a much larger clone, so it may be a read error. J is TRBJ1-6 and V is TRBV18; no reliable D call. The CDR3 is 16 amino acids. Germline loops: CDR1 KGHSH, CDR2 LQKENI. In DNA, the CDR3 is TGTGCCTGCTCACCCAAGGACGAGCTCTATAATTCACCCCTCCACTTT. It translates to CACSPKDELYNSPLHF.

In its sample, this clonotype was seen many times. The rearrangement joins TRBV3-1 to TRBJ2-3; TRBD2 matches at 9 bases. Germline values: CDR1 LGHDT, CDR2 YNNKEL (reference sequence). The CDR3 contains 16 residues. V lost 4 bases to trimming and J lost 2 bases; unmatched junction nucleotides: 7. The CDR3 spells CASSRRRTSATDTQYF. CDR3 DNA: TGTGCCAGCAGCCGGAGACGGACTAGCGCCACAGATACGCAGTATTTT.

This clonotype was seen repeatedly, ten times or more. J is TRBJ2-2 and V is TRBV5-6; D gene unclear. V lost 1 base and J 9 bases, leaving 7 bases between the germline ends. The CDR3 contains 12 residues. The germline CDR1 and CDR2 sequences are SGHDT and YYEEEE. The DNA for the CDR3 is TGTGCCAGCAGCTTGTCTACCCGGGAGCTGTTTTTT. Its protein is CASSLSTRELFF.

In this sample, this clonotype turned up a few times. The chain combines TRBV19 with TRBJ2-3, with unresolved D. V dropped 3 bases and J dropped 1 base, with 5 bases sitting between them. The CDR3 loop spans 13 amino acids. CDR1 is LNHDA and CDR2 is SQIVND in the germline V gene (reference sequence). For the CDR3, the DNA is TGTGCCAGTAGTATCTGGGGCACAGATACGCAGTATTTT. It encodes CASSIWGTDTQYF.

This chain links TRBV29-1 with TRBJ2-1; 10 bases are shared with TRBD1. The CDR3 sequence is 12 residues long. Trimming cost V 4 bases and J 9 bases; bases outside gene matches: 3. Germline values: CDR1 SQVTM, CDR2 ANQGSEA. The CDR3 DNA follows: TGCAGCGTTGTGACAGGGGGCACTGAGCAGTTCTTC. It translates to CSVVTGGTEQFF.

This clonotype was seen a few times. The V and J genes are TRBV20-1 and TRBJ1-5; perhaps TRBD1 as D (6 bases). CDR1 is DFQATT and CDR2 is SNEGSKA in the germline V gene (reference sequence). V was cut by 5 bases and J by 3 bases, with 11 bases left in between. The CDR3 consists of 13 residues. The CDR3 sequence is CSALDSFNQPQHF. The CDR3 DNA reads TGCAGTGCTTTGGACAGTTTCAATCAGCCCCAGCATTTT.

This clonotype came up many times. The chain is built from TRBV20-1 and TRBJ1-2; tentative D call: TRBD1 (5 bases). Trimming pared 1 base from V and 13 bases from J, leaving 19 bases between. Germline values: CDR1 DFQATT, CDR2 SNEGSKA (reference sequence). This CDR3 contains 13 residues. Here the CDR3 DNA reads TGCAGTGCTAGAGTGGACCAGGGATACCCATTCACCTTC. Translated: CSARVDQGYPFTF.